These 6 T cell receptor beta chains originate from one sample sequenced in a study of T cell responses to AZD1222 COVID-19 vaccine. Assay used: immunoSEQ multiplex PCR; TCRdb lists only in-frame clones, some missing. The data contain 45,000 to 55,000 clones, around 80% of them singletons. The sequencing here drew on peripheral blood, taken on day 0 of MenACWY control vaccination. These receptors were obtained from an adult in good health.

This clone was recorded many times. The chain joins TRBV4-1 to TRBJ1-1; tentative D call: TRBD1 (5 bases). The CDR3 sequence is 15 residues long. Deletions cut 0 bases from V and 1 base from J, with 9 bases between. The germline CDR1 and CDR2 sequences are MGHRA and YSYEKL. In DNA form, the CDR3 reads TGCGCCAGCAGCCAAGATCGAAGGGGGAACACTGAAGCTTTCTTT. Its protein is CASSQDRRGNTEAFF.

V is TRBV18 and J is TRBJ1-3, with D maybe TRBD1 (5 bases). The germline gives CDR1 KGHSH, CDR2 LQKENI. V was trimmed by 4 bases and J by 0 bases, leaving 7 bases between them. This CDR3 region has 14 residues. The CDR3 sequence is CASSRDVSGNTIYF. The CDR3 DNA reads TGTGCCAGCTCACGGGACGTCTCTGGAAACACCATATATTTT.

This chain joins TRBV5-4 and TRBJ1-1; a weak D match, TRBD1 (5 bases). This CDR3 is 15 amino acids long. The V end was cut by 4 bases, the J end by 2 bases, with 15 bases between. Per germline, CDR1 SGHNT and CDR2 YYREEE (reference sequence). The CDR3 DNA follows: TGTGCCAGCAGCCCTTACGACAGAACCAACACTGAAGCTTTCTTT. It codes for CASSPYDRTNTEAFF.

CDR3 DNA: TGTGCCTGGAGTAGGCTAGGGGGCATGGCCGGGGAGCTGTTTTTT. It translates to CAWSRLGGMAGELFF. The rearrangement joins TRBV30 to TRBJ2-2; 7 bases match TRBD1. The CDR3 length is 15 residues. Germline V gene data show CDR1 as GTSNPN and CDR2 as SVGIG (reference sequence). J gave up 6 bases and V 2 bases, and 9 bases lay outside the gene matches. Using reference TRBV30 and TRBJ2-2 for the parts outside the CDR3, the full variable domain is SQTIHQWPATLVQPVGSPLSLECTVEGTSNPNLYWYRQAAGRGLQLLFYSVGIGQISSEVPQNLSASRPQDRQFILSSKKLLLSDSGFYLCAWSRLGGMAGELFFGEGSRLTVL.

The V call is TRBV14, the J call TRBJ1-6, with D maybe TRBD1 (6 bases). The CDR3 length is 14 residues. Germline V lookup: CDR1 SGHDN, CDR2 FVKESK. Trimming cost V 6 bases and J 14 bases, with 20 bases left between them. The CDR3 spells CASRPSGTTLALHF. The CDR3 bases are TGTGCCAGCAGGCCCTCGGGGACAACTCTCGCCCTCCACTTT.

The chain recombines TRBV27 with TRBJ2-5; D unresolved. CDR1 MNHEY and CDR2 SMNVEV come from the germline V gene (reference sequence). CDR3 size: 15 residues. V was pared by 3 bases and J by 7 bases, with 18 bases between. CDR3 amino acids: CASSFSNLGAGTQYF. CDR3 bases: TGTGCCAGCAGTTTTAGTAATCTAGGAGCCGGGACCCAGTACTTC.